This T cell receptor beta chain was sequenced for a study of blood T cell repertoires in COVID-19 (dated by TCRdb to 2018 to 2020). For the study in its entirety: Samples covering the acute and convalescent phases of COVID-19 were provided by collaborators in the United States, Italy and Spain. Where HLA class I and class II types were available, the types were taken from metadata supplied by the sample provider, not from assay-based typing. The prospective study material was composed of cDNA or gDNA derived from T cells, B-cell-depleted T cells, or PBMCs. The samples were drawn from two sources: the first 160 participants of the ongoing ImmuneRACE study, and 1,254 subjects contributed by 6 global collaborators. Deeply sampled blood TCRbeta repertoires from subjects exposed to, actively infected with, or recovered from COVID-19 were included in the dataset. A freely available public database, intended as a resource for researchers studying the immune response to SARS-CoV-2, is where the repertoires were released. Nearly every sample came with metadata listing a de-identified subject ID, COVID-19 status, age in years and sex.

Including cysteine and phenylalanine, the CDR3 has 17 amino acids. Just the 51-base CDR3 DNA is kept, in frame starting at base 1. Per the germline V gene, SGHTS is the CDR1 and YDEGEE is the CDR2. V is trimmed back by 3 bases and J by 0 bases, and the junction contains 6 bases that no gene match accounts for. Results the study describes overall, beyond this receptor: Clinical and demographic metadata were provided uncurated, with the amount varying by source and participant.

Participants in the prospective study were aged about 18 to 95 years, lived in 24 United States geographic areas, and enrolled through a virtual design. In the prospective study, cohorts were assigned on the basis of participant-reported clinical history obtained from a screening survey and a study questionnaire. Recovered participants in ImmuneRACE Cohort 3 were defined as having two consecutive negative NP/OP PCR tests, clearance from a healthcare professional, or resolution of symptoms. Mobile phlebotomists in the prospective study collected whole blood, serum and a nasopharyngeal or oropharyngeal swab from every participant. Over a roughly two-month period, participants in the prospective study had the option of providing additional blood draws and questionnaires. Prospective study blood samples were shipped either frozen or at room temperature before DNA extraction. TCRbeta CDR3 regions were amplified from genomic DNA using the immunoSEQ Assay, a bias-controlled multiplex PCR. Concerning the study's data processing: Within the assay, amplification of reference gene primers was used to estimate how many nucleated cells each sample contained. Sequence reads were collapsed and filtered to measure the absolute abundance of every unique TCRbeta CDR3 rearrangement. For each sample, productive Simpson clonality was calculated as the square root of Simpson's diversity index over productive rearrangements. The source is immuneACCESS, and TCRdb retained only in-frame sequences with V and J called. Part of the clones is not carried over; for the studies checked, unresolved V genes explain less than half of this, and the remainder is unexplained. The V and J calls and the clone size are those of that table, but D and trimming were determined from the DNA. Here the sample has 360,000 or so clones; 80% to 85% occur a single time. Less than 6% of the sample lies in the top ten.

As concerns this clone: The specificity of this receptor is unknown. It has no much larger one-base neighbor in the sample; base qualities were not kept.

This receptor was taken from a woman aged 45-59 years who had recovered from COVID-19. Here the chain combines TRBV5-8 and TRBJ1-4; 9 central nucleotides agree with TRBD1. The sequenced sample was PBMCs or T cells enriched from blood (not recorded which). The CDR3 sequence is CASSSGQGISTNEKLFF. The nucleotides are TGTGCCAGCAGCTCTGGACAGGGGATTTCAACTAATGAAAAACTGTTTTTT. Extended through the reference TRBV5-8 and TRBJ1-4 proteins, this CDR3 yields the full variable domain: EAGVTQSPTHLIKTRGQQATLRCSPISGHTSVYWYQQALGLGLQFLLWYDEGEERNRGNFPPRFSGRQFPNYSSELNVNALELEDSALYLCASSSGQGISTNEKLFFGSGTQLSVL.